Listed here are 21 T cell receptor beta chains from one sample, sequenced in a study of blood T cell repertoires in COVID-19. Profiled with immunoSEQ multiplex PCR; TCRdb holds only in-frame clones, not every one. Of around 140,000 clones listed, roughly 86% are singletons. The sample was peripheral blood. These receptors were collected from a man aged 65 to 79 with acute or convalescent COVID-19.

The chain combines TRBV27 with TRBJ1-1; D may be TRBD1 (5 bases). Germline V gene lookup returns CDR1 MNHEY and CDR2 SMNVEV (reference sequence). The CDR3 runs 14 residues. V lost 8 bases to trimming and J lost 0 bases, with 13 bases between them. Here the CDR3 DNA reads TGTGCCAGCCATGGGGGGGACCTGAACACTGAAGCTTTCTTT. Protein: CASHGGDLNTEAFF.

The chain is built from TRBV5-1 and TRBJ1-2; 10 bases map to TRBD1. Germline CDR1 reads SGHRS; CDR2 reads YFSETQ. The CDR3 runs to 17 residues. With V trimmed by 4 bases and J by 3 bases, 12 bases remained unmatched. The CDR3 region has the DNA TGCGCCAGCAGCCTTGGGGACAGGGGCCTAGTGGACTATGGCTACACCTTC. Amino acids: CASSLGDRGLVDYGYTF.

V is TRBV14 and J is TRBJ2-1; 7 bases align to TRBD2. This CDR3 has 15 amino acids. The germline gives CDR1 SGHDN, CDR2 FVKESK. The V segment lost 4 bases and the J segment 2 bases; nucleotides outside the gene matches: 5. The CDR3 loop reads CASSLGRAPYNEQFF. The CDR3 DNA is TGTGCCAGCAGCCTGGGGAGGGCTCCCTACAATGAGCAGTTCTTC.

The DNA for the CDR3 is TGTGCCAGCAGTGAGCAGGGGGTGAGGACTGAAGCTTTCTTT. This encodes CASSEQGVRTEAFF. This chain connects TRBV6-1 to TRBJ1-1, with 7 bases aligning to TRBD1. The J segment lost 5 bases and the V segment lost 3 bases, leaving 6 bases of the junction unmatched. The CDR3 length is 14 residues. CDR1 and CDR2 (germline): MNHNS, SASEGT.

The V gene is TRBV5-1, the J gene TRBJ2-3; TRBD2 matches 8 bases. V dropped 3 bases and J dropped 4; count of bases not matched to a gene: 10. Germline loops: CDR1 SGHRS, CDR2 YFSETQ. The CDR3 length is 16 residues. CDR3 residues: CASSSTSGGLSDTQYF. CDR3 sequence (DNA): TGCGCCAGCAGCTCAACGTCGGGGGGGCTCTCAGATACGCAGTATTTT.

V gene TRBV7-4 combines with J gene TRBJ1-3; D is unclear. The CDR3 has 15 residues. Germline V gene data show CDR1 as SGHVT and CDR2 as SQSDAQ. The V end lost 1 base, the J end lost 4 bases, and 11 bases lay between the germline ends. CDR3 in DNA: TGTGCCAGCAGCTTAGGACGGGGATCCGGAAACACCATATATTTT. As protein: CASSLGRGSGNTIYF.

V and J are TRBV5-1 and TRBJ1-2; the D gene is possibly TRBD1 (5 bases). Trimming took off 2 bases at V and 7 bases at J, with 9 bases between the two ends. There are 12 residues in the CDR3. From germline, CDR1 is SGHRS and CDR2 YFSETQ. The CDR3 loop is CASSFQGSGYTF. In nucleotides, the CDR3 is TGCGCCAGCAGCTTCCAGGGTTCTGGCTACACCTTC.

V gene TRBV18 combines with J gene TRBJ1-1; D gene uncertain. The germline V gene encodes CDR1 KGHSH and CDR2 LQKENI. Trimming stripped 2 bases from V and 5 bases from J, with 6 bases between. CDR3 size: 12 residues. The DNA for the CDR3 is TGTGCCAGCTCACCAACGGGGACTGAAGCTTTCTTT. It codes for CASSPTGTEAFF.

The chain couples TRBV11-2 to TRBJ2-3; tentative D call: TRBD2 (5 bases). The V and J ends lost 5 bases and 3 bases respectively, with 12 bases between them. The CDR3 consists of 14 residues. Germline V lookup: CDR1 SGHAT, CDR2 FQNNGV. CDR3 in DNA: TGTGCCAGCAGCCTAGGGCTAGCTACAGATACGCAGTATTTT. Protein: CASSLGLATDTQYF.

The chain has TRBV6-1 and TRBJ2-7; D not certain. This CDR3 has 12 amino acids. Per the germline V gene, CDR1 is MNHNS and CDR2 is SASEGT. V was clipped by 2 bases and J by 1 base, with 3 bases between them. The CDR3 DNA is TGTGCCAGCAGTGAACGGTCCTACGAGCAGTACTTC. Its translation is CASSERSYEQYF.

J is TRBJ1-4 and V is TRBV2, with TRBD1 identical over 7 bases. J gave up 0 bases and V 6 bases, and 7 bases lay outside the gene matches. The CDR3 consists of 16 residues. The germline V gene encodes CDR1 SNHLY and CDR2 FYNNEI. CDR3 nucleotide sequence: TGTGCCAGCAGGCCAGGGGGAGCGGCAACTAATGAAAAACTGTTTTTT. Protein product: CASRPGGAATNEKLFF.

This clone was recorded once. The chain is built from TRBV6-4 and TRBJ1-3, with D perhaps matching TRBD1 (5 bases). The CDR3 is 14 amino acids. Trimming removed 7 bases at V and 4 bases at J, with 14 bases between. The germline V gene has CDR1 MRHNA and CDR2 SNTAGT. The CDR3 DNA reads TGTGCCAGCACCATAGGTCAGGGCGGAAACACCATATATTTT. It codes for CASTIGQGGNTIYF.

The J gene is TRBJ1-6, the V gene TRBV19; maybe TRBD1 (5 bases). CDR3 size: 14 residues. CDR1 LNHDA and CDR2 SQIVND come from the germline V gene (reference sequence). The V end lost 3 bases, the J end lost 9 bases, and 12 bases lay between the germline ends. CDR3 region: CASSISQGGSPLHF. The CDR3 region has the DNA TGTGCCAGTAGTATTTCGCAGGGTGGTTCACCCCTCCACTTT.

CDR3 sequence reads: CSVERQRDTQYF. CDR3 nucleotide sequence: TGCAGCGTTGAGCGACAGAGAGATACGCAGTATTTT. The genes are TRBV29-1 and TRBJ2-3; a weak D match, TRBD1 (5 bases). Germline V lookup: CDR1 SQVTM, CDR2 ANQGSEA. V was shortened by 3 bases and J by 5 bases, with 9 bases between the two germline ends. The CDR3 is made up of 12 amino acids.

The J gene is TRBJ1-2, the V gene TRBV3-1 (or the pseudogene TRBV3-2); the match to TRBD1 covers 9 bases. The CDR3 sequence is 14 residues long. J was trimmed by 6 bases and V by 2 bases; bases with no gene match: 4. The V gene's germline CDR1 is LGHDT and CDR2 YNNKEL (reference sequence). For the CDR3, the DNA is TGTGCCAGCAGCCAAACCACAGGGGGCAATGGCTACACCTTC. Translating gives CASSQTTGGNGYTF.

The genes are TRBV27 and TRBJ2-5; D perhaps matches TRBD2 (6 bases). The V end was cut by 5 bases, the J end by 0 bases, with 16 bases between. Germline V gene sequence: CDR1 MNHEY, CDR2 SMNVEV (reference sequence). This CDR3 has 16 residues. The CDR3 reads CASSRSSDPYQETQYF. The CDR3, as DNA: TGTGCCAGCAGTCGATCTAGCGACCCGTACCAAGAGACCCAGTACTTC.

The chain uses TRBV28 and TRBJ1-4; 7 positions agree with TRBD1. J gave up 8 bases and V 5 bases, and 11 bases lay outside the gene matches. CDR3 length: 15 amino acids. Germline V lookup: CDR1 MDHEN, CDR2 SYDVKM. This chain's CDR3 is CASSPSDRASEKLFF. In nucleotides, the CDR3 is TGTGCCAGCAGTCCTTCAGACAGGGCGAGCGAAAAACTGTTTTTT.

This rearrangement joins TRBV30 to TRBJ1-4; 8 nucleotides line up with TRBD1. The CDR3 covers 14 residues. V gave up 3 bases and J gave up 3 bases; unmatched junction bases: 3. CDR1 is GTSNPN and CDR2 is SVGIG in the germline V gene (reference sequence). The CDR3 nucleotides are TGTGCCTGGAGGCAGGGGGCTCCTAATGAAAAACTGTTTTTT. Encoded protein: CAWRQGAPNEKLFF.

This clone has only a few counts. The CDR3 protein is CSASRSGRGIKTQYF. The CDR3 DNA is TGCAGTGCTAGTCGCTCCGGGAGAGGAATCAAGACCCAGTACTTC. J is TRBJ2-5 and V is TRBV20-1; D might be TRBD2 (6 bases). Per germline, CDR1 DFQATT and CDR2 SNEGSKA (reference sequence). The CDR3 contains 15 residues. The V gene lost 3 bases and the J gene lost 6 bases, with 20 bases spanning the gap.

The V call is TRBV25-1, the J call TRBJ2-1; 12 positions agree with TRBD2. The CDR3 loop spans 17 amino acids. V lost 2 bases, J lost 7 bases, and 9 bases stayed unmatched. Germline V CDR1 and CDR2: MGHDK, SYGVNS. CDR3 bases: TGTGCCAGCAGTGAAACCCCTGGACTAGCGGGGAGGAATGAGCAGTTCTTC. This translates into CASSETPGLAGRNEQFF.

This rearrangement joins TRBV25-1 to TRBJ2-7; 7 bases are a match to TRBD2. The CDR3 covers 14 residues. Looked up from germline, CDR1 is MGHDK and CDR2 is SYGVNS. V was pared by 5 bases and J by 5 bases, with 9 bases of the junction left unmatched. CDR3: CASSREDHGHEQYF. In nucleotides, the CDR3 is TGTGCCAGCAGTCGGGAGGACCACGGGCACGAGCAGTACTTC.